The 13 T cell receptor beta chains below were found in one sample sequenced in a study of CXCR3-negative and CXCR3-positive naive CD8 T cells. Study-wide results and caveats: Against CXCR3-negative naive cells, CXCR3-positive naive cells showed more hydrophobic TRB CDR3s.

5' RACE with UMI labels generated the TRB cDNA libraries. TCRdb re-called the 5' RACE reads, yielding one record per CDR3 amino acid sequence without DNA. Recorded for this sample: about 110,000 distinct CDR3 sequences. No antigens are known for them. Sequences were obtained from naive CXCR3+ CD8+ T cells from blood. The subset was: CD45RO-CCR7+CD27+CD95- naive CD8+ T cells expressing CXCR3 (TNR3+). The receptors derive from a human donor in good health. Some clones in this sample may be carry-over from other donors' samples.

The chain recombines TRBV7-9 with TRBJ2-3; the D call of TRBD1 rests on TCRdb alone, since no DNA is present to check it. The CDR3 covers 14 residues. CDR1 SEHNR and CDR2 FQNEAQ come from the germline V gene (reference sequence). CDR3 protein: CASSHREGTDTQYF.

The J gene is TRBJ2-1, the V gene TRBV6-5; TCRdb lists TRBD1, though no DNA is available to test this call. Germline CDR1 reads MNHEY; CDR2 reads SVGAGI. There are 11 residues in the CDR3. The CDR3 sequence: CASHQGNEQFF.

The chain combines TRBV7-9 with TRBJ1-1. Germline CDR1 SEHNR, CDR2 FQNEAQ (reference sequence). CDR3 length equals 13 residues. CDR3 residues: CASSLGQVAEAFF.

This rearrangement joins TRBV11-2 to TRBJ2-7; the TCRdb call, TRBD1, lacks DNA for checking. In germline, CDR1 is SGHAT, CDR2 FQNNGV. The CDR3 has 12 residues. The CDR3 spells CASSLVGVEQYF.

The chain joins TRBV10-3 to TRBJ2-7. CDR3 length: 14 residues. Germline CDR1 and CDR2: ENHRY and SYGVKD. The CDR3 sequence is CAISEMDHSYEQYF.

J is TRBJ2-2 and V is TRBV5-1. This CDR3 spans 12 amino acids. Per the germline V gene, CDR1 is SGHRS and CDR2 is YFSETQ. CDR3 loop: CASTRRAGELFF.

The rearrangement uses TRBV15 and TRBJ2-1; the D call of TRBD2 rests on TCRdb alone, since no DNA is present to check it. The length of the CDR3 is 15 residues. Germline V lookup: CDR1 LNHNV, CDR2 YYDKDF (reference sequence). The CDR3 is CATSPGTSGGNEQFF.

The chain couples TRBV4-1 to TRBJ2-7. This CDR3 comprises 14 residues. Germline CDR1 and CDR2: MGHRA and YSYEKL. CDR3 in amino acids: CASSQDQMIYEQYF.

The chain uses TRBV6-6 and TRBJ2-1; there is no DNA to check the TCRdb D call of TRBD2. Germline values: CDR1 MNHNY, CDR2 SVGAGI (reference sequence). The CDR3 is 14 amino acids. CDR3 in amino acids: CASRGTSSYNEQFF.

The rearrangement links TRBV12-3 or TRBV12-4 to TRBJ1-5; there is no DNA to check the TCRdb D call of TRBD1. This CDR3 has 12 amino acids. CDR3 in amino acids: CASSFGAEPQHF.

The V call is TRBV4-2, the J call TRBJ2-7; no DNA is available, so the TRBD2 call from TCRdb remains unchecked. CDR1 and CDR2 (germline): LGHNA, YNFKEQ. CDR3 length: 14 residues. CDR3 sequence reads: CASSQGTSGYEEYF.

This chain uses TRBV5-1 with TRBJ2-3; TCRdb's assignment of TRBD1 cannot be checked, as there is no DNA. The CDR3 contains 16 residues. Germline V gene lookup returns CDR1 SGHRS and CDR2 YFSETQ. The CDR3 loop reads CASSDEGATSTDTQYF.

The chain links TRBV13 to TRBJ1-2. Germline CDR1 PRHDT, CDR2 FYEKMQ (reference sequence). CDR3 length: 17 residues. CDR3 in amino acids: CASSLGRRGPTADGYTF.